The clone carrying this T cell receptor beta chain was found a few times. Treatment described: roughly 20 received Ad26.COV2.S at low or high dose, single or two shots; 5 received placebo; per-sample allocation not given. Sample collection was performed on day 63 after the first vaccine or placebo injection. An adult of 18-55 years in Boston served as donor. Germline V CDR1 and CDR2: MNHNY, SVGAGI (reference sequence). The CDR3 is made up of 15 amino acids. V was trimmed by 8 bases and J by 0 bases, leaving 14 bases between them. Method: immunoSEQ multiplex PCR; TCRdb's copy keeps in-frame clones and lacks some. The sample comprises about 420,000 clones, around 89% of which are singletons, and 3.5% to 4% rests with the top ten. The data were taken from a study of Ad26.COV2.S vaccination and SARS-CoV-2 variants. Looking at the study overall: Ad26.COV2.S given intramuscularly, once or twice 56 days apart.

Sequencing used peripheral blood, obtained in a trial of Ad26.COV2.S vaccine versus placebo. The origin of this receptor is a person aged 18-60 years who received the Ad26.COV2.S COVID-19 vaccine or a placebo. The chain employs TRBV6-6 and TRBJ1-5, with D possibly matching TRBD1 (5 bases). The CDR3 reads CASGVTADSNQPQHF. The CDR3 DNA follows: TGTGCCAGCGGGGTGACAGCAGATAGCAATCAGCCCCAGCATTTT.